The clone carrying this T cell receptor beta chain has more than one count but fewer than ten. Its antigen is not known. The sample comes from a study of T cell repertoires in cytomegalovirus infection. In the study overall: Public TCR beta signatures indicated both CMV infection and matching HLA type.

Germline lookup yields CDR1 SGHTA and CDR2 FQGNSA. Germline trimming cut 5 bases from V and 8 bases from J; bases unmatched to any gene: 9. The CDR3 has 14 amino acids. MiXCR was run by TCRdb on the reads, yielding one entry per CDR3 protein. The table lists about 260,000 distinct CDR3 sequences, roughly an eighth of them singletons, with 7.5% to 10% in the top ten. The study's findings and limits: There were HLA-C-restricted CMV-specific TCR beta clonotypes dominating the ex vivo response. Public TCR beta family frequency separated CMV-and-HLA carriers, including in an independent cohort.

The rearrangement joins TRBV7-2 to TRBJ1-3, with TRBD1 identical over 7 bases. The TCR sequence derives from a human donor in good health (CMV status not recorded). Some clones in this sample may be carry-over from other donors' samples. Sample: PBMCs. The CDR3 reads CASSPYRGLDTIYF. The CDR3 nucleotides read TGTGCCAGCAGCCCGTACAGGGGCCTCGACACCATATATTTT.